This is a list of T cell receptor beta chains from one sample in a study of shared clonotypes between healthy human individuals. The data were produced by immunoSEQ multiplex PCR, yet TCRdb's version contains in-frame clones alone and is incomplete. The data contain hundreds of thousands of clones, roughly 70% of them singletons. The sequencing input was memory CD4+ T cells sorted from blood. Receptors originate from a woman under 40 in good health. The CDR3 runs from the conserved cysteine through the conserved F or W. Fields, in order: J gene, V gene, clone size, D gene, CDR3 DNA, CDR3 protein. A D gene is named only where the DNA matches it firmly. Rows give clone size only sometimes, using once, few, many, or a class for an expanded clone.

j_gene: TRBJ1-5
v_gene: TRBV7-2
abundance: once
d_gene: .
CDR3nt: TGTGCCAGCAGCTTAAACGTCTTAGTCAATCAGCCCCAGCATTTT
CDR3aa: CASSLNVLVNQPQHF

j_gene: TRBJ2-7
v_gene: TRBV2
abundance: once
d_gene: TRBD2
CDR3nt: TGTGCCAGCAGCCTTGTGGGACTAGCGGACTCCTACGAGCAGTACTTC
CDR3aa: CASSLVGLADSYEQYF

j_gene: TRBJ2-5
v_gene: TRBV2
abundance: .
d_gene: .
CDR3nt: TGTGCCAGCAGGAGGCAGCCCTTGGAGACCCAGTACTTC
CDR3aa: CASRRQPLETQYF

j_gene: TRBJ1-2
v_gene: TRBV5-6
abundance: once
d_gene: .
CDR3nt: TGTGCCAGCAGCTTGGCCACAGATAACTATGGCTACACCTTC
CDR3aa: CASSLATDNYGYTF

j_gene: TRBJ2-5
v_gene: TRBV7-2
abundance: .
d_gene: .
CDR3nt: TGTGCCAGCAGCTCCGGGATTGGGGGAGGTTCTCAAGAGACCCAGTACTTC
CDR3aa: CASSSGIGGGSQETQYF

j_gene: TRBJ2-2
v_gene: TRBV29-1
abundance: .
d_gene: TRBD2
CDR3nt: TGCAGCGTTATGCGGGAGGCGGTCACCGGGGAGCTGTTTTTT
CDR3aa: CSVMREAVTGELFF

j_gene: TRBJ1-1
v_gene: TRBV27
abundance: .
d_gene: .
CDR3nt: TGTGCCAGCCGCCATGTGGCAGGGGCTGGGATAGAAGCTTTCTTT
CDR3aa: CASRHVAGAGIEAFF

j_gene: TRBJ2-5
v_gene: TRBV4-1
abundance: .
d_gene: TRBD1
CDR3nt: TGCGCCAGCAGCCAAGATTGGGCAGGGGGCGAAGAGACCCAGTACTTC
CDR3aa: CASSQDWAGGEETQYF

j_gene: TRBJ2-7
v_gene: TRBV19
abundance: .
d_gene: TRBD2
CDR3nt: TGTGCCACCAGCTTTAGCGGGAGCTACGAGCAGTACTTC
CDR3aa: CATSFSGSYEQYF

j_gene: TRBJ2-5
v_gene: TRBV10-2
abundance: .
d_gene: .
CDR3nt: TGCGCCAGCACCAAGGACAGACCGGAGACCCAGTACTTC
CDR3aa: CASTKDRPETQYF

j_gene: TRBJ2-7
v_gene: TRBV6-1
abundance: few
d_gene: TRBD1
CDR3nt: TGTGCCAGCAGTGAACAGGGGGCGAACGAGCAGTACTTC
CDR3aa: CASSEQGANEQYF

j_gene: TRBJ1-3
v_gene: TRBV18
abundance: once
d_gene: TRBD1
CDR3nt: TGTGCCAGCTCAGCTCGGACAGGGGGGATTTTCTCTGGAAACACCATATATTTT
CDR3aa: CASSARTGGIFSGNTIYF

j_gene: TRBJ2-2
v_gene: TRBV28
abundance: .
d_gene: .
CDR3nt: TGTGCCAGCAGCCTGATTTGGGACGACGTATTGTCCGGGGAGCTGTTTTTT
CDR3aa: CASSLIWDDVLSGELFF

j_gene: TRBJ2-7
v_gene: TRBV4-2
abundance: .
d_gene: TRBD1
CDR3nt: TGTGCCAGCAGCCAACCGGGACAGGGACCCGAGCAGTACTTC
CDR3aa: CASSQPGQGPEQYF

j_gene: TRBJ1-2
v_gene: TRBV18
abundance: .
d_gene: .
CDR3nt: TGTGCCAGCTCACCGCGGACTGGAGACGGCTACACCTTC
CDR3aa: CASSPRTGDGYTF

j_gene: TRBJ2-2
v_gene: TRBV7-3
abundance: .
d_gene: .
CDR3nt: TGTGCCAGCAGCTTTACTGGACTTCGGAGACTTAACACCGGGGAGCTGTTTTTT
CDR3aa: CASSFTGLRRLNTGELFF

j_gene: TRBJ2-3
v_gene: TRBV15
abundance: .
d_gene: .
CDR3nt: TGTGCCACCAGGGACAGCAGCACAGATACGCAGTATTTT
CDR3aa: CATRDSSTDTQYF

j_gene: TRBJ2-7
v_gene: TRBV10-1
abundance: once
d_gene: .
CDR3nt: TGCGCCAGCAGTGAGTCCGGAGTTTCCGAGCAGTACTTC
CDR3aa: CASSESGVSEQYF

j_gene: TRBJ2-3
v_gene: TRBV29-1
abundance: .
d_gene: .
CDR3nt: TGCAGCGTTGAAAGCTTATACTACACAGATACGCAGTATTTT
CDR3aa: CSVESLYYTDTQYF

j_gene: TRBJ2-7
v_gene: TRBV5-1
abundance: many
d_gene: TRBD1
CDR3nt: TGCGCCAGCAGCACGGGACAGGTCTACGAGCAGTACTTC
CDR3aa: CASSTGQVYEQYF

j_gene: TRBJ2-5
v_gene: TRBV29-1
abundance: .
d_gene: .
CDR3nt: TGCAGCGTGGGACCTCGGGTAGAGACCCAGTACTTC
CDR3aa: CSVGPRVETQYF

j_gene: TRBJ2-1
v_gene: TRBV29-1
abundance: .
d_gene: TRBD2
CDR3nt: TGCAGCGTTGGAGGCGGGAGCTCCTACAATGAGCAGTTCTTC
CDR3aa: CSVGGGSSYNEQFF

j_gene: TRBJ2-7
v_gene: TRBV29-1
abundance: .
d_gene: TRBD1
CDR3nt: TGCAGCGTTCCGGGACAGGGGGCGTTTGAGCAGTACTTC
CDR3aa: CSVPGQGAFEQYF

j_gene: TRBJ1-5
v_gene: TRBV28
abundance: .
d_gene: .
CDR3nt: TGTGCCAGCAGCCAGGGACACCATAGCAATCAGCCCCAGCATTTT
CDR3aa: CASSQGHHSNQPQHF

j_gene: TRBJ2-7
v_gene: TRBV28
abundance: .
d_gene: TRBD1
CDR3nt: TGTGCCAGCAGTGCCCCCGGGACAGGGTTACACGAGCAGTACTTC
CDR3aa: CASSAPGTGLHEQYF

j_gene: TRBJ1-1
v_gene: TRBV5-1
abundance: .
d_gene: .
CDR3nt: TGCGCCAGCAGGCAACAGGTCAGCATGAACACTGAAGCTTTCTTT
CDR3aa: CASRQQVSMNTEAFF

j_gene: TRBJ1-1
v_gene: TRBV5-1
abundance: .
d_gene: .
CDR3nt: TGCGCCAGCAGCTTGGTCCCAGGGAACACTGAAGCTTTCTTT
CDR3aa: CASSLVPGNTEAFF

j_gene: TRBJ1-1
v_gene: TRBV7-6
abundance: .
d_gene: .
CDR3nt: TGTGCCAGCAGCTCTGGTAGGGGCCGGAACACTGAAGCTTTCTTT
CDR3aa: CASSSGRGRNTEAFF

j_gene: TRBJ1-1
v_gene: TRBV10-2
abundance: .
d_gene: .
CDR3nt: TGCGCCAGCAGCTTCCAAGGGACTGAAGCTTTCTTT
CDR3aa: CASSFQGTEAFF

j_gene: TRBJ1-5
v_gene: TRBV6-4
abundance: .
d_gene: .
CDR3nt: TGTGCCAGCAGTCAACAGGAAAATCAGCCCCAGCATTTT
CDR3aa: CASSQQENQPQHF

j_gene: TRBJ2-7
v_gene: TRBV29-1
abundance: .
d_gene: .
CDR3nt: TGCAGCGTCGCCGTACTGGGGTCCGAGCAGTACTTC
CDR3aa: CSVAVLGSEQYF

j_gene: TRBJ2-1
v_gene: TRBV5-8
abundance: .
d_gene: .
CDR3nt: TGTGCCAGCACCTTTTTTGGTAGCGGAGACTCCTACAATGAGCAGTTCTTC
CDR3aa: CASTFFGSGDSYNEQFF

j_gene: TRBJ1-5
v_gene: TRBV7-2
abundance: .
d_gene: TRBD1
CDR3nt: TGTGCCAGCAGGGGGACAGGGGGCGCGAATCAGCCCCAGCATTTT
CDR3aa: CASRGTGGANQPQHF

j_gene: TRBJ2-2
v_gene: TRBV30
abundance: .
d_gene: TRBD2
CDR3nt: TGTGCCTGGAGTCGGGTGGTAGCGGGAGTGAGGACCGGGGAGCTGTTTTTT
CDR3aa: CAWSRVVAGVRTGELFF

j_gene: TRBJ2-1
v_gene: TRBV5-1
abundance: .
d_gene: .
CDR3nt: TGCGCCAGCAGCCCCCAATCCTACAATGAGCAGTTCTTC
CDR3aa: CASSPQSYNEQFF

j_gene: TRBJ2-7
v_gene: TRBV6-5
abundance: .
d_gene: .
CDR3nt: TGTGCCAGCAGTTTTGCAGGGGAGGGAGGCTACGAGCAGTACTTC
CDR3aa: CASSFAGEGGYEQYF

j_gene: TRBJ2-5
v_gene: TRBV7-6
abundance: .
d_gene: TRBD2
CDR3nt: TGTGCCAGCAGCTCAGCGGGAGGGCCTGTAGAGACCCAGTACTTC
CDR3aa: CASSSAGGPVETQYF

j_gene: TRBJ2-1
v_gene: TRBV11-3
abundance: .
d_gene: TRBD2
CDR3nt: TGTGCCAGCAGCTTAGAAACTAGCGTTGGTTTGATCAATGAGCAGTTCTTC
CDR3aa: CASSLETSVGLINEQFF

j_gene: TRBJ2-3
v_gene: TRBV19
abundance: .
d_gene: TRBD1
CDR3nt: TGTGCCAGTAGTCCGGGACAGGGAACAGATACGCAGTATTTT
CDR3aa: CASSPGQGTDTQYF

j_gene: TRBJ1-4
v_gene: TRBV19
abundance: .
d_gene: .
CDR3nt: TGTGCCAGTAGTATAGGAGGGGCAACTAATGAAAAACTGTTTTTT
CDR3aa: CASSIGGATNEKLFF

j_gene: TRBJ1-4
v_gene: TRBV15
abundance: .
d_gene: TRBD1
CDR3nt: TGTGCCACCAGCAGGCTTGGGACAGGGAATGAAAAACTGTTTTTT
CDR3aa: CATSRLGTGNEKLFF

j_gene: TRBJ1-5
v_gene: TRBV10-1
abundance: few
d_gene: TRBD1
CDR3nt: TGCGCCGTAATTTCCTCCAATGACAGGGGTGGTCAGCCCCAGCATTTT
CDR3aa: CAVISSNDRGGQPQHF

j_gene: TRBJ2-7
v_gene: TRBV29-1
abundance: .
d_gene: .
CDR3nt: TGCAGCGTTGTCTCTGCGGACCTCTACGAGCAGTACTTC
CDR3aa: CSVVSADLYEQYF

j_gene: TRBJ1-1
v_gene: TRBV7-3
abundance: .
d_gene: .
CDR3nt: TGTGCCAGCAGCTTAACAGGATCGCCTGAAGCTTTCTTT
CDR3aa: CASSLTGSPEAFF

j_gene: TRBJ2-5
v_gene: TRBV14
abundance: .
d_gene: TRBD1
CDR3nt: TGTGCCAGCAGCCAGGGGACAGTCACAGGGACCCAGTACTTC
CDR3aa: CASSQGTVTGTQYF

j_gene: TRBJ1-1
v_gene: TRBV11-2
abundance: .
d_gene: .
CDR3nt: TGTGCCAGCTCCCTTAGACGAAGGCCCAACACTGAAGCTTTCTTT
CDR3aa: CASSLRRRPNTEAFF

j_gene: TRBJ1-1
v_gene: TRBV19
abundance: few
d_gene: .
CDR3nt: TGTGCCAGTAGTATAGATCGTCGCAGACAACTGAACACTGAAGCTTTCTTT
CDR3aa: CASSIDRRRQLNTEAFF

j_gene: TRBJ1-2
v_gene: TRBV2
abundance: .
d_gene: .
CDR3nt: TGTGCCAGCAGTGTTTCGGGGGTTGGCTACACCTTC
CDR3aa: CASSVSGVGYTF

j_gene: TRBJ2-3
v_gene: TRBV19
abundance: .
d_gene: .
CDR3nt: TGTGCCAGTACCTCTATAGCGGTTAGCACAGATACGCAGTATTTT
CDR3aa: CASTSIAVSTDTQYF

j_gene: TRBJ2-2
v_gene: TRBV10-1
abundance: .
d_gene: TRBD1
CDR3nt: TGCGCCAGCAGTGGCACAGGGGGCCTAGCGAACACCGGGGAGCTGTTTTTT
CDR3aa: CASSGTGGLANTGELFF

j_gene: TRBJ1-2
v_gene: TRBV6-1
abundance: .
d_gene: TRBD1
CDR3nt: TGTGCCAGCAGTGTACAGGGGTCAAACTATGGCTACACCTTC
CDR3aa: CASSVQGSNYGYTF

j_gene: TRBJ2-5
v_gene: TRBV11-2
abundance: once
d_gene: .
CDR3nt: TGTGCCAGCAGCTTATCCCCCTCCTCGCAAGAGACCCAGTACTTC
CDR3aa: CASSLSPSSQETQYF

j_gene: TRBJ2-7
v_gene: TRBV7-2
abundance: .
d_gene: TRBD2
CDR3nt: TGTGCCAGCAGCTTAGCACTAGCGGGAGCCGAGCAGTACTTC
CDR3aa: CASSLALAGAEQYF

j_gene: TRBJ2-5
v_gene: TRBV11-3
abundance: many
d_gene: .
CDR3nt: TGTGCCAGCAGCTTAGCCGGGATCGAGACCCAGTACTTC
CDR3aa: CASSLAGIETQYF

j_gene: TRBJ2-6
v_gene: TRBV27
abundance: medium-sized
d_gene: .
CDR3nt: TGTGCCAGCAGTTTATTTCGGGGGCGCGATTCTGGGGCCAACGTCCTGACTTTC
CDR3aa: CASSLFRGRDSGANVLTF